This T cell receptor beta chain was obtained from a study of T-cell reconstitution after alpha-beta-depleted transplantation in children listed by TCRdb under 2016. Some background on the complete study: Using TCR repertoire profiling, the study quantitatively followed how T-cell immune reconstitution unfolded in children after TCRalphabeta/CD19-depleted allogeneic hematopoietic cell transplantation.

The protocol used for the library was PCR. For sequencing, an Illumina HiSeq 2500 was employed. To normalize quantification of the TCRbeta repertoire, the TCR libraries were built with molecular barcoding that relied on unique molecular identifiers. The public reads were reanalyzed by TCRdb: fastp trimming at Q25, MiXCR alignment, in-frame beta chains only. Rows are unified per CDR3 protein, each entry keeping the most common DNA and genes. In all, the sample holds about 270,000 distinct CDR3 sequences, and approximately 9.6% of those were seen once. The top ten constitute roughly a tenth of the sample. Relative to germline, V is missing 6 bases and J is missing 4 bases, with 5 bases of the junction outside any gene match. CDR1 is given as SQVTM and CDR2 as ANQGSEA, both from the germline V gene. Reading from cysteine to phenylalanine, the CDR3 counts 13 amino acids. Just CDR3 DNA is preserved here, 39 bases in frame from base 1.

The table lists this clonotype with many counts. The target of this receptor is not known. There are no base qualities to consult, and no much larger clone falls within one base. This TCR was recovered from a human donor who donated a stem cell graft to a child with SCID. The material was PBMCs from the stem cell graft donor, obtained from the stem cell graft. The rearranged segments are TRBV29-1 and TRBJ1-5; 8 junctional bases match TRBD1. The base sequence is TGCAGCGTGCTGGACAGGGAGAATCAGCCCCAGCATTTT. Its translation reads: CSVLDRENQPQHF.